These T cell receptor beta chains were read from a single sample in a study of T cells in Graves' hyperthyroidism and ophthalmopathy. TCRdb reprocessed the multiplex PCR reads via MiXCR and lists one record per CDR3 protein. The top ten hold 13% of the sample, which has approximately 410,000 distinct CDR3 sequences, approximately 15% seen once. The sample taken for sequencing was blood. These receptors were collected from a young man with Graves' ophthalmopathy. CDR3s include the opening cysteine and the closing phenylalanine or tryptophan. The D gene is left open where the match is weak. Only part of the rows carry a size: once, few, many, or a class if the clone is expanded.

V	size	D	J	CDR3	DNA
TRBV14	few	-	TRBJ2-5	CASSPRTSSETQYF	TGTGCCAGCAGCCCAAGGACCAGCTCAGAGACCCAGTACTTC
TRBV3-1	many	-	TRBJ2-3	CASSQAALSTDTQYF	TGTGCCAGCAGCCAAGCGGCCCTGAGCACAGATACGCAGTATTTT
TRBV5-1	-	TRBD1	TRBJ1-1	CASSLDSAGGRTEAFF	TGCGCCAGCAGCTTGGATTCGGCAGGGGGCAGGACTGAAGCTTTCTTT
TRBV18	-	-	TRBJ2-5	CASSPPSGTDPQETQYF	TGTGCCAGCTCACCACCGTCCGGGACGGATCCCCAAGAGACCCAGTACTTC
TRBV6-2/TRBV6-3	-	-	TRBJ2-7	CASSYWAGPYPNYEQYF	TGTGCCAGCAGTTACTGGGCGGGTCCATATCCCAACTACGAGCAGTACTTC
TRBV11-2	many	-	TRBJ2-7	CASSVGGPYEQYF	TGTGCCAGCAGCGTGGGGGGCCCCTACGAGCAGTACTTC
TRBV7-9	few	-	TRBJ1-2	CASSLEDVVDGYTF	TGTGCCAGCAGCTTAGAAGATGTGGTGGATGGCTACACCTTC
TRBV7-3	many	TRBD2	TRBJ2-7	CASSSWGGEQYF	TGTGCCAGCAGCTCCTGGGGGGGAGAGCAGTACTTC
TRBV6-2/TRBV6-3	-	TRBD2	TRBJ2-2	CASSYSLAGGETGELFF	TGTGCCAGCAGTTACTCCCTAGCGGGAGGTGAGACCGGGGAGCTGTTTTTT
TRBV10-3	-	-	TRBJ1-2	CAISPRESFGYTF	TGTGCCATCAGCCCCAGGGAAAGTTTTGGCTACACCTTC
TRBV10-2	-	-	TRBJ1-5	CASREQVPLQPQHF	TGCGCCAGCAGAGAGCAGGTTCCCCTTCAGCCCCAGCATTTT
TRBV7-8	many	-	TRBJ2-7	CASSLAGGQPYEQYF	TGTGCCAGCAGCTTAGCGGGGGGACAGCCGTACGAGCAGTACTTC
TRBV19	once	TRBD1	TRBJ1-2	CASSTTGVNYGYTF	TGTGCCAGTAGTACCACAGGGGTAAACTATGGCTACACCTTC
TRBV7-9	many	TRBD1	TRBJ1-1	CASSNDRVTEAFF	TGTGCCAGCAGCAACGACAGGGTGACTGAAGCTTTCTTT